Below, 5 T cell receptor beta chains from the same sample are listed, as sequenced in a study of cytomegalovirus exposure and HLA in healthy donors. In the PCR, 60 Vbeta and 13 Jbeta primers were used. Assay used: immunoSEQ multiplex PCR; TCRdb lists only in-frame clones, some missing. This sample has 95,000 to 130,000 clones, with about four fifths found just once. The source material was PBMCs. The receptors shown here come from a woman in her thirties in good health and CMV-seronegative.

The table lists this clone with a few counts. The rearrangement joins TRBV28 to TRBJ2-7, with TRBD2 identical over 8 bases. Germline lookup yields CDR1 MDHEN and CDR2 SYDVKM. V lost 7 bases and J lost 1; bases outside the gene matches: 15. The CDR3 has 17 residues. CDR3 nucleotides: TGTGCCAGCACCCGGGGGGGGGTGGGAGGGACTTCCTACGAGCAGTACTTC. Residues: CASTRGGVGGTSYEQYF.

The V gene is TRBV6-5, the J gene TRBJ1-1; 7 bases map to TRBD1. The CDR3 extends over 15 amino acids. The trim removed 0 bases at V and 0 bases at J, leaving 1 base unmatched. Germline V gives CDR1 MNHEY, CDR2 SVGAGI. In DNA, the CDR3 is TGTGCCAGCAGTTACTCGGGACAGATGAACACTGAAGCTTTCTTT. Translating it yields CASSYSGQMNTEAFF.

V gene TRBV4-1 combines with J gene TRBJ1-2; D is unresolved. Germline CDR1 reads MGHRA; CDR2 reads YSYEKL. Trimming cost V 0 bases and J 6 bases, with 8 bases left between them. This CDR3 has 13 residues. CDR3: CASSQDLQNGYTF. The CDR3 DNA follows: TGCGCCAGCAGCCAAGATCTGCAGAATGGCTACACCTTC.

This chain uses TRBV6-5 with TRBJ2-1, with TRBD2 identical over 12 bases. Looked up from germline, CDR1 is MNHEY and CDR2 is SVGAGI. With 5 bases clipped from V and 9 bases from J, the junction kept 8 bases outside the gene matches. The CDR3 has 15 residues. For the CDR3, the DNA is TGTGCCAGCAGTCCCGGGACTAGCGGGCGGATTGAGCAGTTCTTC. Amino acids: CASSPGTSGRIEQFF.

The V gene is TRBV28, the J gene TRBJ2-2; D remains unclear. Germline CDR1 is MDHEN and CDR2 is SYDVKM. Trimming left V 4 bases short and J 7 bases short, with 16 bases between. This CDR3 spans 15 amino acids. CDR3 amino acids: CASSSRDFPGGELFF. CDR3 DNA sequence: TGTGCCAGCAGTTCCCGCGACTTCCCGGGCGGGGAGCTGTTTTTT.